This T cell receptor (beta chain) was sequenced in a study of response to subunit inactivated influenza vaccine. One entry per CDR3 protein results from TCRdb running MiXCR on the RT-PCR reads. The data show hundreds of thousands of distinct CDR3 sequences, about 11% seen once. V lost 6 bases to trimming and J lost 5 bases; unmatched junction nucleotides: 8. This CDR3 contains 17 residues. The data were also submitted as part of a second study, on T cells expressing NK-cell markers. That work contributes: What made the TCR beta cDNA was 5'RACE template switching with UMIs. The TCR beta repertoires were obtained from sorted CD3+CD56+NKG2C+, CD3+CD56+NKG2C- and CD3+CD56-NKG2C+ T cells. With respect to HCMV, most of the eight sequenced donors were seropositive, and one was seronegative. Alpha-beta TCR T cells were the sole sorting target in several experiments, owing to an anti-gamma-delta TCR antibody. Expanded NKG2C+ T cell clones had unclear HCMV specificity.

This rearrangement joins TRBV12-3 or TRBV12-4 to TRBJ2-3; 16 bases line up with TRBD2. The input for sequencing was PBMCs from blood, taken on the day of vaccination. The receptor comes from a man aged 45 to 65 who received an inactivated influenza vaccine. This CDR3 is CASRPGLAGGPVDTQYF. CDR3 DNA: TGTGCCAGCAGACCGGGACTAGCGGGAGGGCCGGTAGATACGCAGTATTTT.